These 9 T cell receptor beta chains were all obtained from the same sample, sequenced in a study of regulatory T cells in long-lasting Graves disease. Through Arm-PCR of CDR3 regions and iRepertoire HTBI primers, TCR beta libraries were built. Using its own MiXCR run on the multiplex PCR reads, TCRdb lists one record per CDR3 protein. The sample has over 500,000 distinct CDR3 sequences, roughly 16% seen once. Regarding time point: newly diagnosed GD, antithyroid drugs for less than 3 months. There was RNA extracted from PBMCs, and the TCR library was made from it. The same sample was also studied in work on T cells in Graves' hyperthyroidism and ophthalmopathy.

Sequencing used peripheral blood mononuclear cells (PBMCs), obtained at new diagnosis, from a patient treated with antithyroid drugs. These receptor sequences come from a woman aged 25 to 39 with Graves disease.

The CDR3: CASSKAGVPYGYTF. The CDR3 DNA sequence: TGTGCCAGTAGTAAGGCAGGAGTACCCTATGGCTACACCTTC. The gene calls are TRBV19 and TRBJ1-2; D uncertain. Germline V CDR1 and CDR2: LNHDA, SQIVND (reference sequence). Trimming shortened V by 4 bases and J by 4 bases, and 13 bases separated the two germline ends. This CDR3 region has 14 residues.

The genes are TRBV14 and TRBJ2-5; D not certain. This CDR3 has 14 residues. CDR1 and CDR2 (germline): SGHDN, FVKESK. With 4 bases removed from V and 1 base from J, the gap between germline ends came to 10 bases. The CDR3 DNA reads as TGTGCCAGCAGCCGTCACGGTACCCAAGAGACCCAGTACTTC. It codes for CASSRHGTQETQYF. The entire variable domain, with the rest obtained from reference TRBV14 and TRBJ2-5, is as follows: EAGVTQFPSHSVIEKGQTVTLRCDPISGHDNLYWYRRVMGKEIKFLLHFVKESKQDESGMPNNRFLAERTGGTYSTLKVQPAELEDSGVYFCASSRHGTQETQYFGPGTRLLVL.

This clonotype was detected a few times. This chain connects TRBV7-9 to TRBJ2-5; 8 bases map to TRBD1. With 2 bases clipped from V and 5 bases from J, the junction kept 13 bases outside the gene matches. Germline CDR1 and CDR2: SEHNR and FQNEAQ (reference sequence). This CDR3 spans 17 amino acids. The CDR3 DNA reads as TGTGCCAGCAGCTTATTAACGACAGGGGTACCCAGGGAGACCCAGTACTTC. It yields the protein CASSLLTTGVPRETQYF.

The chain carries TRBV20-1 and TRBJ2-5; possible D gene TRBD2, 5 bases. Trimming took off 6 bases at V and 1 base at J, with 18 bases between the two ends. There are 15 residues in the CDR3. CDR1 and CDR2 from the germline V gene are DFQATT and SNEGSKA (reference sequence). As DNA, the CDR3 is TGCAGTGCGGATAGTAGTCCGGGGATCCAAGAGACCCAGTACTTC. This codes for CSADSSPGIQETQYF.

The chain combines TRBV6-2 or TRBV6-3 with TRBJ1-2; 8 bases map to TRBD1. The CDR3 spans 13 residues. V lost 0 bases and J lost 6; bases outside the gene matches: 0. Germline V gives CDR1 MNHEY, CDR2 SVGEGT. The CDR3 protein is CASSYSGQDGYTF. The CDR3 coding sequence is TGTGCCAGCAGTTACTCGGGACAGGATGGCTACACCTTC.

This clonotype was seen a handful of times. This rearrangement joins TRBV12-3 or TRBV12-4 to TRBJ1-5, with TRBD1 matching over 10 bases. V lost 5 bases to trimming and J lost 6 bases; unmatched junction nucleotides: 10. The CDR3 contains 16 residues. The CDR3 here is CASSTGTGAATQPQHF. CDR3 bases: TGTGCCAGCAGTACAGGGACAGGGGCGGCGACTCAGCCCCAGCATTTT.

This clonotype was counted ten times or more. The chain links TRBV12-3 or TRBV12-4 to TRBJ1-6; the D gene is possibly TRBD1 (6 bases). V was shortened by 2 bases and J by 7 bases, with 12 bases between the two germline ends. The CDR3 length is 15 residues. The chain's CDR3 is CASSLRQAENSPLHF. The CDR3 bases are TGTGCCAGCAGTTTACGACAGGCGGAAAATTCACCCCTCCACTTT.

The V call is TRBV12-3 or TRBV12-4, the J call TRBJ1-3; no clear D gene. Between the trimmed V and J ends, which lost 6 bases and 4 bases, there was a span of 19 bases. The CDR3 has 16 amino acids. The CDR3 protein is CASSPRDIGSGNTIYF. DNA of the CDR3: TGTGCCAGCAGCCCTAGAGACATTGGCTCCGGAAACACCATATATTTT.

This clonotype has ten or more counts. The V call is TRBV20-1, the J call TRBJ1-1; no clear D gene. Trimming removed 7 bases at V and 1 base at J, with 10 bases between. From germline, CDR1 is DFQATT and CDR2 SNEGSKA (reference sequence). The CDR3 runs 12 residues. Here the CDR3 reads CSVETENTEAFF. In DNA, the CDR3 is TGCAGTGTTGAGACGGAGAACACTGAAGCTTTCTTT.